Given below is one T cell receptor (beta chain) in context. What it binds is not known. Trimming shortened V by 6 bases and J by 7 bases, and 6 bases separated the two germline ends. The CDR3 sequence is 11 residues long. CDR1 and CDR2 (germline): MNHEY, SVGAGI. Time point given: sample taken at primary tumor resection. The input material, whole RNA from tumor, nontumor lung or frozen PBMC, was sequenced unsorted. The data belong to a study of spatial heterogeneity in lung cancer. Turning to the study itself: The library had UMIs, and each TCR and UMI pair averaged more than ten raw reads. Study-level points and caveats: Ubiquitous, expanded tumor-derived TCRs were more frequently observed in blood at resection than at follow-up.

Individual TCR cDNA molecules each bore their own unique molecular identifier. One entry per CDR3 protein, called by TCRdb with MiXCR from the 5' RACE reads. The data show about 45,000 distinct CDR3 sequences, about 12% seen once. The receptor comes from a female donor with early-stage non-small cell lung cancer. The rearrangement joins TRBV6-5 to TRBJ2-2; D unclear. The specimen comprised PBMCs, sampled at surgery. For the CDR3, the DNA is TGTGCCAGCAGGGACGGCGGGGAGCTGTTTTTT. As protein: CASRDGGELFF.